This entry concerns a single T cell receptor beta chain. This sample was taken from a study of monozygotic twins with inflammatory bowel disease. This CDR3 contains 15 residues. In germline, CDR1 is SGHTA, CDR2 FQGNSA. TCRdb re-analyzed the 5' RACE reads; it lists each CDR3 protein once, without DNA. The sample has approximately 400,000 distinct CDR3 sequences. V gene TRBV7-2 combines with J gene TRBJ2-5; TCRdb returns TRBD2, unconfirmable since there is no DNA. The sequenced material came from blood. This sequence was found in a human donor with ulcerative colitis or Crohn's disease, or a healthy co-twin of an affected twin (not recorded which). CDR3 amino acids: CASVAGGGVWETQYF.